This T cell receptor (beta chain) originates from a study of CD4 T cells in relation to SARS-CoV-2 and coronaviruses. TCRdb keeps only in-frame clones here, not all; method: immunoSEQ multiplex PCR. The sample consists of approximately 70,000 clones, approximately 95% of them appearing once. Before the COVID-19 pandemic, during about 2010-2019, CD4+ T cells were taken from unexposed donors. The receptor was derived from a human donor in good health. Sample: naive CD4+ T cells from PBMCs. As to subset: naive CD4+ T cells isolated by negative enrichment.

CDR3 sequence (DNA): TGCGCCAGCTCTTATACAGGGGGAACCTCCTACGAGCAGTACTTC. This translates into CASSYTGGTSYEQYF. This sequence joins TRBV5-1 and TRBJ2-7; 8 bases match TRBD1. The CDR3 contains 15 residues. Per the germline V gene, CDR1 is SGHRS and CDR2 is YFSETQ. The V segment lost 7 bases and the J segment 0 bases; nucleotides outside the gene matches: 9. Supplemented by reference TRBV5-1 and TRBJ2-7, the full variable domain reads KAGVTQTPRYLIKTRGQQVTLSCSPISGHRSVSWYQQTPGQGLQFLFEYFSETQRNKGNFPGRFSGRQFSNSRSEMNVSTLELGDSALYLCASSYTGGTSYEQYFGPGTRLTVT.